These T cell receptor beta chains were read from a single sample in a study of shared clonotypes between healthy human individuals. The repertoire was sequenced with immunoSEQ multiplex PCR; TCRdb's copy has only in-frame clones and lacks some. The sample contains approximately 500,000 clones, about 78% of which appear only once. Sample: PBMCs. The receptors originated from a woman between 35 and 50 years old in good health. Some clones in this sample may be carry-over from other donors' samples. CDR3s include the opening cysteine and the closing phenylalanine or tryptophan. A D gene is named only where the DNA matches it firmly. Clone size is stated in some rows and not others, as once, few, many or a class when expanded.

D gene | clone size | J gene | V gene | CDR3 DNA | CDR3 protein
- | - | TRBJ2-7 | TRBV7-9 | TGTGCCAGCAGACAAGATGGGAGCTCCTACGAGCAGTACTTC | CASRQDGSSYEQYF
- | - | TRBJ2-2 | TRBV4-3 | TGCGCCAGCAGCCAAGTTGGGGCCACCGGGGAGCTGTTTTTT | CASSQVGATGELFF
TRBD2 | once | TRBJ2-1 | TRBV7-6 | TGTGCCAGCAGCTTACGAGCGGGAGGGTTCTATGAGCAGTTCTTC | CASSLRAGGFYEQFF
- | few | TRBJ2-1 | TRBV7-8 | TGTGCCAGCAGCCCCCGGTGGCGTGAGCGGGCCTACAATGAGCAGTTCTTC | CASSPRWRERAYNEQFF
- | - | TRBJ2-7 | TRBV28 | TGTGCCAGCAGGTTCGTCGCTACCTCCTACGAGCAGTACTTC | CASRFVATSYEQYF
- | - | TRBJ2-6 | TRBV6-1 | TGTGCCAGCAGTGAATTCGGGTCCCGCACTGGGGCCAACGTCCTGACTTTC | CASSEFGSRTGANVLTF
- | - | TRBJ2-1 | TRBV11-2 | TGTGCCAGCAGGAATACAAACAATGAGCAGTTCTTC | CASRNTNNEQFF
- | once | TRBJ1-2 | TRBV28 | TGTGCCAGCACCGAGGGGGGACCACGTGTTGGCTACACCTTC | CASTEGGPRVGYTF
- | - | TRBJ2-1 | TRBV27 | TGTGCCAGCAGTTTATCGGCAATTGGCAATGAGCAGTTCTTC | CASSLSAIGNEQFF
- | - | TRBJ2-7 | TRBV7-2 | TGTGCCAGCAGCCGGGCAAGGCCGACAATTCCTACCGAGCAGTACTTC | CASSRARPTIPTEQYF
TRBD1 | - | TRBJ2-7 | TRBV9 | TGTGCCAGCAGCGTAGCTACAGGGGGCTTCTACGAGCAGTACTTC | CASSVATGGFYEQYF
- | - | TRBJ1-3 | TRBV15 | TGTGCCACCAGCAGAGATCGGGGCAACTCTGGAAACACCATATATTTT | CATSRDRGNSGNTIYF
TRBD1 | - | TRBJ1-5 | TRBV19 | TGTGCCAGCGCCGGGACAGGGGCCCAGCCCCAGCATTTT | CASAGTGAQPQHF
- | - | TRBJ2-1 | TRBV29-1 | TGCAGCGTTAAGGGGACGGGGGATAGCAATGAGCAGTTCTTC | CSVKGTGDSNEQFF
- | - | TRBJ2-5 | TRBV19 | TGTGCCAGTAGTCTCACGCGGGGACCGACCAAAGAGACCCAGTACTTC | CASSLTRGPTKETQYF
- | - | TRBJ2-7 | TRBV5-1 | TGCGCCAGCAGCTTGGAAGGGGCGGTCGAGCAGTACTTC | CASSLEGAVEQYF
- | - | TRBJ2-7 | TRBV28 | TGTGCCACCCAGAATAGCGGCCCCACCTACGAGCAGTACTTC | CATQNSGPTYEQYF
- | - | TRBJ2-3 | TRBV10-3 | TGTGCCACCTCGCGGGGGCTAGACACAGATACGCAGTATTTT | CATSRGLDTDTQYF
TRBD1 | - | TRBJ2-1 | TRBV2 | TGTGCCAGCAGTGAAATGGGACAGGGAAGCAATGAGCAGTTCTTC | CASSEMGQGSNEQFF
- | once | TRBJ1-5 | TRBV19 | TGTGCCAGTAGTTTGGGCATTTATAGCAATCAGCCCCAGCATTTT | CASSLGIYSNQPQHF
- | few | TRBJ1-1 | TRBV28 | TGTGCCAGCAGCCCGACGGCCATCACTGAAGCTTTCTTT | CASSPTAITEAFF
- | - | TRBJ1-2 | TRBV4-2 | TGTGCCAGCAGCCAAGACCCCGTGGGAGTCAGCTATGGCTACACCTTC | CASSQDPVGVSYGYTF
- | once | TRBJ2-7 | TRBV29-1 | TGCAGCGTTGGGGACACGGGCTACGAGCAGTACTTC | CSVGDTGYEQYF
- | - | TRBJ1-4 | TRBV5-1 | TGCGCCAGCAGCTCGGTGGTGGGTGAAAAACTGTTTTTT | CASSSVVGEKLFF
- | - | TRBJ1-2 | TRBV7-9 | TGTGCCAGCAGCCCCCAGGAGGGGGGAAACTATGGCTACACCTTC | CASSPQEGGNYGYTF
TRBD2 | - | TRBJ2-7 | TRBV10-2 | TGCGCCGCCCGGGACTACTCCTACGAGCAGTACTTC | CAARDYSYEQYF
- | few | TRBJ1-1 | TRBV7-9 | TGTGCCAGCAACCCAGGAGCCCCTATGAACACTGAAGCTTTCTTT | CASNPGAPMNTEAFF
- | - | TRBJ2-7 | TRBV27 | TGTGCCAGCAGGCGACACTCAACCTCCTACGAGCAGTACTTC | CASRRHSTSYEQYF
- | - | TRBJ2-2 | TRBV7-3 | TGTGCCAGCAGCTTAAGGGGCACCGGGGAGCTGTTTTTT | CASSLRGTGELFF
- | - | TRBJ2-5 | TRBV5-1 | TGCGCCAGCTCAACCAGGGTCGAAGAGACCCAGTACTTC | CASSTRVEETQYF
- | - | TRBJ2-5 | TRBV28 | TGTGCCAGCAGTCCCCATCTTGGGGGGACCCAGTACTTC | CASSPHLGGTQYF
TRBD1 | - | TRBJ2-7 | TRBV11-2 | TGTGCCAGCAGCTTAGCCGGGACAGGGCACTACGAGCAGTACTTC | CASSLAGTGHYEQYF
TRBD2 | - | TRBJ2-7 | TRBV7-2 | TGTGCCAGCAGCTCAGCTAGCGGGGAGCGGCACGAGCAGTACTTC | CASSSASGERHEQYF
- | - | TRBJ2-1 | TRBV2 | TGTGCCAGCAGTGAAGGGGAGGCAGGCTACAATGAGCAGTTCTTC | CASSEGEAGYNEQFF
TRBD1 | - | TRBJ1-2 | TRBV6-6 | TGTGCCAGCAGCTCCACGACAGGGGGCGCCCGCTACACCTTC | CASSSTTGGARYTF
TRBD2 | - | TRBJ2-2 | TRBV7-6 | TGTGCCAGCAGTCCTACTAGCGGTGCGAACACCGGGGAGCTGTTTTTT | CASSPTSGANTGELFF
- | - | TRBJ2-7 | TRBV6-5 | TGTGCCAGCAGTTACTCGTCTCCGATTCCTTACGAGCAGTACTTC | CASSYSSPIPYEQYF
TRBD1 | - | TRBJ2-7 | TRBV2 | TGTGCCAGCAGTGGGACAGGGACTCCCTACGAGCAGTACTTC | CASSGTGTPYEQYF
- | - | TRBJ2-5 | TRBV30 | TGTGCCTGGAGTGTGGGGGAGACCCAGTACTTC | CAWSVGETQYF
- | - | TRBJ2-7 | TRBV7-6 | TGTGCCAGCAGCTCCCTTCGGACAGTCGAGCAGTACTTC | CASSSLRTVEQYF
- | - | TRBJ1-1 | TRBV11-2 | TGTGCCAGCAGCTTAAACCCCGGTGACACTGAAGCTTTCTTT | CASSLNPGDTEAFF
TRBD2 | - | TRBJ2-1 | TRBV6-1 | TGTGCCAGCAGTGAAAAGGCCTACCGACTAGCGGGATACAATGAGCAGTTCTTC | CASSEKAYRLAGYNEQFF
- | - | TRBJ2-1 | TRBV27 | TGTGCCAGCAGCAGAGTTTTGGGTGAGCAGTTCTTC | CASSRVLGEQFF
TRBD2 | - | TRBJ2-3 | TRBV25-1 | TGTGCCAGCACCCCCTATGAGGGTGGGGGGGTTAACACAGATACGCAGTATTTT | CASTPYEGGGVNTDTQYF
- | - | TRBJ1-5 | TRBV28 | TGTGCCAGCAGTTTAACCCAGTTTCCTACCCAGCATTTT | CASSLTQFPTQHF
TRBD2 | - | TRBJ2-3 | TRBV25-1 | TGTGCCAGCAGTAACCGGCGGGAGTGGAGCACAGATACGCAGTATTTT | CASSNRREWSTDTQYF
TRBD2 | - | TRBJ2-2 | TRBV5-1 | TGCGCCAGCAGCTCAGGACTAGCAGTGAACACCGGGGAGCTGTTTTTT | CASSSGLAVNTGELFF